Below, 19 T cell receptor beta chains from the same sample are listed, as sequenced in a study of T cells in Graves' hyperthyroidism and ophthalmopathy. Researchers amplified the TCR beta CDR3 regions from RNA transcripts. Using the HTBI primer set, a first-round RT-PCR was run on the TCR CDR3. TCRdb recomputed calls from the multiplex PCR reads with MiXCR, one row per CDR3 protein. The table lists about 590,000 distinct CDR3 sequences, 12% to 15% of them singletons. Sequencing was done on a sample of blood. The receptor set was obtained from a woman under 30 with Graves' ophthalmopathy.

Of note for this clonotype: A much more abundant neighbour one base away suggests this may be a read error. J is TRBJ2-7 and V is TRBV6-2 or TRBV6-3, with D hard to call. The CDR3 consists of 13 residues. Trimming removed 2 bases at V and 2 bases at J, with 7 bases between. From germline, CDR1 is MNHEY and CDR2 SVGEGT. The CDR3: CASSYRAPYEQYF. Here the CDR3 DNA reads TGTGCCAGCAGTTACAGGGCGCCCTACGAGCAGTACTTC.

There are many counts of this clonotype. The J gene is TRBJ2-1, the V gene TRBV7-2, with TRBD2 matching 10 bases. Trimming took 5 bases from V and 7 from J; bases not matched to a gene: 11. There are 16 residues in the CDR3. The V gene's germline CDR1 is SGHTA and CDR2 FQGNSA. CDR3 amino acids: CASSLVSGRARNEQFF. The CDR3 bases are TGTGCCAGCAGCCTAGTAAGCGGGAGGGCGAGGAATGAGCAGTTCTTC.

This clonotype was observed at least ten times. The chain couples TRBV28 to TRBJ2-7; D gene unclear. This CDR3 contains 11 residues. Germline V gives CDR1 MDHEN, CDR2 SYDVKM. Trimming left V 8 bases short and J 3 bases short, with 8 bases between. The CDR3 sequence: CASGVRYEQYF. CDR3 nucleotides: TGTGCCAGCGGAGTTCGCTACGAGCAGTACTTC.

V usage is TRBV7-9 and J usage is TRBJ1-2, with 7 positions matching TRBD1. The CDR3 has 13 residues. Trimming took 5 bases from V and 7 from J; bases not matched to a gene: 7. CDR1 and CDR2 from the germline V gene are SEHNR and FQNEAQ (reference sequence). CDR3 sequence (DNA): TGTGCCAGCAGCAGGGACAGCTTAGGTGGCTACACCTTC. Translated: CASSRDSLGGYTF.

The chain has TRBV7-9 and TRBJ2-3, with D possibly being TRBD2 (7 bases). The germline V gene encodes CDR1 SEHNR and CDR2 FQNEAQ (reference sequence). The CDR3 has 15 residues. V dropped 4 bases and J dropped 3 bases, with 14 bases sitting between them. In DNA, the CDR3 is TGTGCCAGCAGCTCAACAGGGAGGGTGACAGATACGCAGTATTTT. It yields the protein CASSSTGRVTDTQYF.

This clonotype appeared many times. The gene calls are TRBV7-2 and TRBJ2-3, with 10 bases identical to TRBD2. Germline CDR1 reads SGHTA; CDR2 reads FQGNSA. The CDR3 totals 16 residues. V lost 2 bases and J lost 3; bases outside the gene matches: 5. The CDR3 DNA sequence: TGTGCCAGCAGCTTAAGGCTAGCGGGGGAGACAGATACGCAGTATTTT. It is translated as CASSLRLAGETDTQYF.

At least ten counts were recorded for this clonotype. V usage is TRBV10-3 and J usage is TRBJ2-1, with a possible D match to TRBD2 (5 bases). CDR3 length: 14 residues. In germline, CDR1 is ENHRY, CDR2 SYGVKD. V lost 4 bases, J lost 9 bases, and 16 bases lay in between. CDR3 in amino acids: CAISAELASREQFF. CDR3 bases: TGTGCCATCAGTGCCGAGCTAGCCTCGCGTGAGCAGTTCTTC.

This chain links TRBV7-8 with TRBJ2-2; tentative D call: TRBD2 (6 bases). Trimming stripped 4 bases from V and 2 bases from J, with 20 bases between. Per the germline V gene, CDR1 is SGHVS and CDR2 is FQNEAQ. This CDR3 is 18 amino acids long. The CDR3 sequence is CASSYTRGDSSNTGELFF. CDR3 DNA: TGTGCCAGCAGCTATACCCGCGGGGATTCGTCAAACACCGGGGAGCTGTTTTTT.

In its sample, this clonotype was seen many times. V gene TRBV12-3 or TRBV12-4 combines with J gene TRBJ1-6; D is unresolved. Trimming left V 2 bases short and J 6 bases short, with 11 bases between. The CDR3 covers 15 residues. The CDR3 protein is CASSLKGVSNSPLHF. CDR3 sequence (DNA): TGTGCCAGCAGTTTAAAGGGTGTTAGTAATTCACCCCTCCACTTT.

As regards this clonotype: Just one base apart from a much larger clone, this may be a read error. The V call is TRBV6-1, the J call TRBJ1-1, with a weak D call TRBD1 (5 bases). The CDR3 consists of 12 residues. V lost 7 bases to trimming and J lost 10 bases, with 16 bases between them. Per the germline V gene, CDR1 is MNHNS and CDR2 is SASEGT. CDR3 in DNA: TGTGCCAGCACCCAGGGCAGGGTTGGAGCTTTCTTT. This translates into CASTQGRVGAFF.

This clonotype was picked up many times. This chain links TRBV4-1 with TRBJ2-3; no clear D gene. From germline, CDR1 is MGHRA and CDR2 YSYEKL. Trimming left V 1 base short and J 1 base short, with 15 bases between. The CDR3 sequence is 17 residues long. CDR3 protein: CASSQVGRTERTDTQYF. CDR3 bases: TGCGCCAGCAGCCAAGTGGGCAGGACGGAACGCACAGATACGCAGTATTTT.

This clonotype has a single count. The chain couples TRBV7-9 to TRBJ2-1; 7 positions match TRBD2. This CDR3 is built from 18 residues. Germline CDR1 and CDR2: SEHNR and FQNEAQ (reference sequence). The ends lost 8 bases at V and 1 base at J; junction bases unmatched: 17. CDR3 sequence (DNA): TGTGCCAGCTCCGGGACTACCATACCGAGGGGATCCTACAATGAGCAGTTCTTC. Translation gives CASSGTTIPRGSYNEQFF.

In its sample, this clonotype was seen many times. The chain joins TRBV12-3 or TRBV12-4 to TRBJ2-4, with 9 nucleotides matching TRBD2. V lost 5 bases, J lost 3 bases, and 8 bases stayed unmatched. There are 16 residues in the CDR3. The CDR3 coding sequence is TGTGCCAGCAGTCATAGCGGGAGTAGGGTCAAAAACATTCAGTACTTC. Encoded protein: CASSHSGSRVKNIQYF.

This rearrangement joins TRBV12-5 to TRBJ1-5; maybe TRBD1 (6 bases). V lost 0 bases to trimming and J lost 2 bases, with 14 bases between them. The CDR3 sequence is 17 residues long. Looked up from germline, CDR1 is LGHNT and CDR2 is FRNRAP. The CDR3 protein is CASGLVPKTGRNQPQHF. The CDR3 DNA reads as TGTGCTAGTGGTTTGGTACCCAAGACAGGCCGCAATCAGCCCCAGCATTTT.

This clonotype occurred many times. The rearrangement joins TRBV2 to TRBJ1-4, with a tentative D call TRBD1 (5 bases). Per the germline V gene, CDR1 is SNHLY and CDR2 is FYNNEI. CDR3 length: 15 amino acids. The germline V and J ends were trimmed by 9 bases and 1 base, with 15 bases remaining between them. In nucleotides, the CDR3 is TGTGCCAGTTTAGAGGGGCGCAGAACTAATGAAAAACTGTTTTTT. Encoded protein: CASLEGRRTNEKLFF.

A few counts support this clonotype. The chain uses TRBV20-1 and TRBJ2-5; 7 bases agree with TRBD2. Trimming cost V 2 bases and J 2 bases; bases outside gene matches: 11. The germline CDR1 and CDR2 sequences are DFQATT and SNEGSKA (reference sequence). This CDR3 comprises 16 residues. CDR3 in DNA: TGCAGTGCTAGAAGGGCTAGCGGACCCTCTCAAGAGACCCAGTACTTC. Residues: CSARRASGPSQETQYF.

This clonotype was detected ten times or more. This chain connects TRBV6-1 to TRBJ1-1; no reliable D call. The V gene's germline CDR1 is MNHNS and CDR2 SASEGT. This CDR3 is 15 amino acids long. V was clipped by 5 bases and J by 1 base, with 14 bases between them. CDR3 DNA: TGTGCCAGCAGTTATAGCGGGGTAAAGAACACTGAAGCTTTCTTT. Translation: CASSYSGVKNTEAFF.

This clonotype has a count of ten or more. V is TRBV3-1 and J is TRBJ1-6, with D unresolved. The V gene lost 0 bases and the J gene lost 12 bases, with 6 bases spanning the gap. Germline CDR1 reads LGHDT; CDR2 reads YNNKEL (reference sequence). The CDR3 is made up of 12 amino acids. CDR3 DNA sequence: TGTGCCAGCAGCCAAGAAGGACGACCCCTCCACTTT. Amino acid sequence: CASSQEGRPLHF.

A remark on this clonotype: It may be a read error: a sequence one base away is much more abundant. This rearrangement joins TRBV29-1 to TRBJ2-7, with TRBD2 matching over 9 bases. V lost 3 bases to trimming and J lost 2 bases; unmatched junction nucleotides: 5. The CDR3 length is 14 residues. The germline gives CDR1 SQVTM, CDR2 ANQGSEA. CDR3 in amino acids: CSVDSGRSTYEQYF. The CDR3 nucleotides are TGCAGCGTTGACAGCGGGAGGTCTACCTACGAGCAGTACTTC.